This T cell receptor (beta chain) was found in a study of blood T cells in healthy people across ages. Only a few counts were recorded for this clonotype. This CDR3 comprises 13 residues. V shed 5 bases and J shed 1 base, with 9 bases lying between them. A second PCR of about 7 to 12 cycles used a sample-barcoded 5' primer and a J-beta primer mix. TCRdb re-derived calls from the 5' RACE reads in MiXCR, one entry per CDR3 protein. The table lists 1.8 million or so distinct CDR3 sequences, 39% of them singletons, with about 23% in the top ten. The sequence was obtained from a human donor in good health. The chain uses TRBV12-3 or TRBV12-4 and TRBJ2-7, with D uncertain. The sequencing input was blood. Here the CDR3 DNA reads TGTGCCAGCAGTCTGGTCATGTCCTACGAGCAGTACTTC. Its protein product is CASSLVMSYEQYF.